These 25 T cell receptor beta chains share one sample of origin, sequenced in a study of T-cell reconstitution after alpha-beta-depleted transplantation in children. Construction of the TCRbeta library involved unique molecular identifiers. TCRdb redid the calling of the PCR reads with MiXCR, one entry per CDR3 protein. The sample carries 800,000 to 1,000,000 distinct CDR3 sequences, roughly 29% recorded once. Sequencing was performed on PBMCs, mostly from graft donor cells, taken 360 days after TCRalphabeta/CD19-depleted stem cell transplant. The receptors derive from a boy less than two years old who had a stem cell transplant for SCID, so the T cells may come from the graft donor.

The rearrangement links TRBV6-2 or TRBV6-3 to TRBJ1-1, with 9 bases that match TRBD1. V lost 7 bases and J lost 4; bases outside the gene matches: 7. The CDR3 consists of 14 residues. CDR1 is MNHEY and CDR2 is SVGEGT in the germline V gene. DNA of the CDR3: TGTGCCAGCACCCTCGACAGGGGGGTCACTGAAGCTTTCTTT. As protein: CASTLDRGVTEAFF.

The CDR3 here is CSASRPMASGGALTLEQYF. The CDR3 DNA follows: TGCAGTGCTAGTCGACCGATGGCTAGCGGGGGGGCGTTGACTCTCGAGCAGTACTTC. The chain couples TRBV20-1 to TRBJ2-7; 12 nucleotides align to TRBD2. CDR1 and CDR2 (germline): DFQATT, SNEGSKA (reference sequence). The CDR3 runs to 19 residues. V shed 3 bases, J shed 6 bases, and the junction held 21 bases outside the gene matches.

This clonotype appeared a few times. The chain couples TRBV28 to TRBJ2-6; D tentatively reads TRBD1 or TRBD2 (5 bases each). The CDR3 consists of 15 residues. Germline V gene sequence: CDR1 MDHEN, CDR2 SYDVKM. V gave up 3 bases and J gave up 3 bases, with 9 bases separating them. This chain's CDR3 is CASSFVGDGANVLTF. Written as DNA, the CDR3 is TGTGCCAGCAGTTTCGTGGGGGATGGGGCCAACGTCCTGACTTTC.

The rearrangement joins TRBV5-1 to TRBJ2-1, with a possible D match to TRBD2 (7 bases). The CDR3 sequence is 17 residues long. Germline V lookup: CDR1 SGHRS, CDR2 YFSETQ. V was trimmed by 0 bases and J by 6 bases, leaving 19 bases between them. In nucleotides, the CDR3 is TGCGCCAGCAGCTTGGTTACCCGGGGGGCCAGGGGCAATGAGCAGTTCTTC. It specifies CASSLVTRGARGNEQFF.

This sequence joins TRBV5-5 and TRBJ2-7; a possible D gene is TRBD2 (5 bases). Trimming took off 2 bases at V and 2 bases at J, with 11 bases between the two ends. Germline values: CDR1 SGHKS, CDR2 YYEKEE (reference sequence). CDR3 size: 14 residues. CDR3 region: CASSFSGSPYEQYF. CDR3 DNA sequence: TGTGCCAGCAGCTTCTCGGGATCCCCCTACGAGCAGTACTTC.

Only a few counts were recorded for this clonotype. The J gene is TRBJ2-3, the V gene TRBV27; no clear D. Per the germline V gene, CDR1 is MNHEY and CDR2 is SMNVEV (reference sequence). This CDR3 has 16 amino acids. Trimming removed 5 bases from V and 4 bases from J, with 19 bases in between. CDR3 in DNA: TGTGCCAGCAGTCTCCGACCGCGACCGATATCAGATACGCAGTATTTT. This encodes CASSLRPRPISDTQYF.

This clonotype was observed a few times. The CDR3 here is CSAGDRDRGSDTQYF. The CDR3 DNA sequence: TGCAGTGCTGGTGACCGGGACAGGGGTTCAGATACGCAGTATTTT. The V gene is TRBV20-1, the J gene TRBJ2-3; 10 nucleotides match TRBD1. Germline CDR1 is DFQATT and CDR2 is SNEGSKA (reference sequence). The CDR3 is made up of 15 amino acids. V trimming: 5 bases; J trimming: 4 bases; junction bases outside the gene matches: 9.

This rearrangement joins TRBV5-1 to TRBJ1-6; D is uncertain. The CDR3 length is 14 residues. Trimming took 1 base from V and 7 from J, leaving 9 bases between them. From germline, CDR1 is SGHRS and CDR2 YFSETQ. The CDR3 coding sequence is TGCGCCAGCAGCTTGAAGGCAGAGAATTCACCCCTCCACTTT. Translation gives CASSLKAENSPLHF.

This clonotype was picked up a small number of times. The chain joins TRBV5-1 to TRBJ2-1, with 10 bases that match TRBD1. Per the germline V gene, CDR1 is SGHRS and CDR2 is YFSETQ. The CDR3 totals 16 residues. J gave up 4 bases and V 6 bases, and 10 bases lay outside the gene matches. The CDR3 is CASTPRDRGRYNEQFF. For the CDR3, the DNA is TGCGCCAGCACCCCCAGGGACAGGGGTAGATACAATGAGCAGTTCTTC. Full variable domain (outside the CDR3, taken from reference TRBV5-1 and TRBJ2-1): KAGVTQTPRYLIKTRGQQVTLSCSPISGHRSVSWYQQTPGQGLQFLFEYFSETQRNKGNFPGRFSGRQFSNSRSEMNVSTLELGDSALYLCASTPRDRGRYNEQFFGPGTRLTVL.

V and J are TRBV29-1 and TRBJ1-2; a weak D match, TRBD1 (5 bases). This CDR3 spans 12 amino acids. Trimming took 2 bases from V and 8 from J, leaving 12 bases between them. Germline V gives CDR1 SQVTM, CDR2 ANQGSEA. The chain's CDR3 is CSVEIQGRGYTF. The CDR3 region has the DNA TGCAGCGTTGAAATTCAGGGCAGGGGCTACACCTTC.

The gene calls are TRBV3-1 and TRBJ2-5, with unresolved D. The CDR3 runs to 14 residues. Germline assignment: CDR1 LGHDT and CDR2 YNNKEL (reference sequence). Trimming removed 1 base from V and 3 bases from J, with 9 bases in between. For the CDR3, the DNA is TGTGCCAGCAGCCAAGTAGGGTGGAAAGAGACCCAGTACTTC. Its translation is CASSQVGWKETQYF.

The sample holds a few counts of this clonotype. The chain employs TRBV10-3 and TRBJ2-5; tentatively, D is TRBD2 (6 bases). Per the germline V gene, CDR1 is ENHRY and CDR2 is SYGVKD. The CDR3 is 13 amino acids. V was clipped by 6 bases and J by 5 bases, with 13 bases between them. Here the CDR3 reads CAISATGGETQYF. The CDR3 nucleotides are TGTGCCATCAGCGCTACTGGAGGGGAGACCCAGTACTTC.

This clonotype was recorded a few times. J is TRBJ2-4 and V is TRBV12-5; D may be TRBD2 (6 bases). CDR1 is LGHNT, CDR2 FRNRAP, per germline. The CDR3 totals 15 residues. V shed 2 bases and J shed 6 bases, with 14 bases lying between them. The CDR3 is CASGLPHGGSNIQYF. The CDR3 nucleotides are TGTGCTAGTGGTTTGCCCCACGGGGGATCAAACATTCAGTACTTC.

The chain carries TRBV2 and TRBJ1-2, with 10 nucleotides matching TRBD1. CDR1 and CDR2 (germline): SNHLY, FYNNEI. With 2 bases clipped from V and 2 bases from J, the junction kept 2 bases outside the gene matches. The CDR3 sequence is 15 residues long. In DNA, the CDR3 is TGTGCCAGCAGTGAAAGGACAGGGGGGAACTATGGCTACACCTTC. This translates into CASSERTGGNYGYTF.

Here the CDR3 DNA reads TGCGCCAGCAGCTTGGCTAACAGGGGATCCTATGGCTACACCTTC. Encoded protein: CASSLANRGSYGYTF. The V call is TRBV5-1, the J call TRBJ1-2; 7 bases are shared with TRBD1. The V gene end was trimmed by 0 bases and the J gene end by 4 bases; junction bases not matched to a gene: 6. Germline-derived CDR1 and CDR2 are SGHRS and YFSETQ. The CDR3 length is 15 residues.

The J gene is TRBJ1-1, the V gene TRBV13, with TRBD1 matching 7 bases. The CDR3 contains 13 residues. Germline V gene sequence: CDR1 PRHDT, CDR2 FYEKMQ (reference sequence). Trimming at V came to 2 bases and at J to 10 bases, leaving 7 bases not matched to a gene. The DNA of the CDR3 is TGTGCCAGCAGCTTAAAGGGGGCGGGGGGAGCTTTCTTT. Translation: CASSLKGAGGAFF.

CDR3 sequence reads: CSARVYREPQHF. CDR3 DNA: TGCAGTGCTAGGGTCTACAGGGAGCCCCAGCATTTT. The V and J genes are TRBV20-1 and TRBJ1-5, with a possible D match to TRBD1 (6 bases). The germline CDR1 and CDR2 sequences are DFQATT and SNEGSKA (reference sequence). The CDR3 spans 12 residues. Trimming shortened V by 3 bases and J by 8 bases, and 11 bases separated the two germline ends.

The gene calls are TRBV6-1 and TRBJ2-1; possibly TRBD2 for D (6 bases). The CDR3 runs 18 residues. Per germline, CDR1 MNHNS and CDR2 SASEGT. V gave up 3 bases and J gave up 0 bases, with 18 bases separating them. The CDR3 DNA reads TGTGCCAGCAGTGATCGGGGGTCCCACGCCCTCTCCTACAATGAGCAGTTCTTC. As protein: CASSDRGSHALSYNEQFF.

The table lists this clonotype with a few counts. The CDR3 DNA follows: TGCGCCAGCAGCTTGGTTCACAGTGCTAATTCACCCCTCCACTTT. Translated: CASSLVHSANSPLHF. The chain employs TRBV5-1 and TRBJ1-6; no firm D call. With 0 bases removed from V and 6 bases from J, the gap between germline ends came to 10 bases. CDR1 and CDR2 from the germline V gene are SGHRS and YFSETQ. The CDR3 contains 15 residues.

This clonotype has only a few counts. A much larger clone lies a single base off, so this may be a read error. The gene calls are TRBV12-3 or TRBV12-4 and TRBJ2-7; no definite D call. This CDR3 is built from 12 residues. V was pared by 2 bases and J by 5 bases, with 7 bases between. The CDR3 is CASSLNSDEQYF. The CDR3 nucleotides are TGTGCCAGCAGTTTAAATTCCGACGAGCAGTACTTC.

The chain uses TRBV12-3 or TRBV12-4 and TRBJ1-2; TRBD1 is a possible D gene (5 bases). The CDR3 spans 13 residues. V was shortened by 7 bases and J by 2 bases, with 11 bases between the two germline ends. Written as DNA, the CDR3 is TGTGCCAGCACCCTGGGGCCGAACTATGGCTACACCTTC. Amino acids: CASTLGPNYGYTF.

This chain uses TRBV4-1 with TRBJ1-4; TRBD1 matches 9 bases. The J segment lost 0 bases and the V segment lost 4 bases, leaving 12 bases of the junction unmatched. The CDR3 runs to 19 residues. Germline values: CDR1 MGHRA, CDR2 YSYEKL. DNA of the CDR3: TGCGCCAGCAGCCCTGCGGGACAGGGAAGTTCGGCAACTAATGAAAAACTGTTTTTT. Protein sequence: CASSPAGQGSSATNEKLFF.

The rearrangement joins TRBV15 to TRBJ1-2; D unresolved. CDR1 is LNHNV, CDR2 YYDKDF, per germline (reference sequence). The CDR3 spans 13 residues. Trimming removed 1 base at V and 4 bases at J, with 7 bases between. The CDR3 nucleotides read TGTGCCACCAGCAGAGCCAGCCCCTATGGCTACACCTTC. Residues: CATSRASPYGYTF. Combining the CDR3 with reference TRBV15 and TRBJ1-2 gives the whole variable domain DAMVIQNPRYQVTQFGKPVTLSCSQTLNHNVMYWYQQKSSQAPKLLFHYYDKDFNNEADTPDNFQSRRPNTSFCFLDIRSPGLGDTAMYLCATSRASPYGYTFGSGTRLTVV.

The V gene is TRBV12-3 or TRBV12-4, the J gene TRBJ1-1; 9 bases are shared with TRBD1. The CDR3 is 14 residues long. V lost 2 bases and J lost 4; bases outside the gene matches: 2. This CDR3 reads CASSLLDRGTEAFF. Here the CDR3 DNA reads TGTGCCAGCAGTTTATTGGACAGGGGCACTGAAGCTTTCTTT.

This chain uses TRBV6-5 with TRBJ1-5; unclear D gene. Germline CDR1 reads MNHEY; CDR2 reads SVGAGI. The CDR3 sequence is 16 residues long. The V end was cut by 4 bases, the J end by 0 bases, with 13 bases between. The CDR3 reads CASSSLRQYSNQPQHF. CDR3 nucleotides: TGTGCCAGCAGTTCCTTAAGGCAGTATAGCAATCAGCCCCAGCATTTT.